A selection of T cell receptor beta chains follows, all from one sample in a study of T-cell reconstitution after alpha-beta-depleted transplantation in children. TCRdb reprocessed the PCR reads with MiXCR, giving one entry per CDR3 protein. The sample has fewer than 500,000 distinct CDR3 sequences, over 40% seen once; the top ten hold approximately 30%. Sequencing was performed on PBMCs, taken before TCRalphabeta/CD19-depleted stem cell transplant. The receptors stem from a girl aged 2 to 9 with aplastic anemia, due to receive a stem cell transplant. Both conserved end residues are trimmed from each CDR3.

>TRBV19
ASSPSSGWGDEQF
>TRBV12-3/TRBV12-4
ASSMGQFIYEQY
>TRBV7-8
ASSLPSGWVPDTQY
>TRBV3-1
ASSQEFRTWY
>TRBV29-1
SVEGLTGGTYEQY
>TRBV20-1
SANPRLALSYEQY
>TRBV29-1
SVPWTRHNEQF
>TRBV20-1
SARKTGARTNNEQF
>TRBV12-3/TRBV12-4
ASSSFPGGAYEKLF
>TRBV25-1
ASSGKSQMRGTQY
>TRBV24-1
ATSDPLLAGANTGELF
>TRBV6-5
ASSYRRQGSYEQY
>TRBV6-2/TRBV6-3
ASSYVSVTEAF
>TRBV7-2
ATRPRGPRNTEAF
>TRBV7-2
ASSQPGQTYEQY
>TRBV15
ATSRADGTDTQY
>TRBV7-9
ASSTHDFQGSGSPLH
>TRBV18
ASLRTGDKNIQY
>TRBV12-5
ARETGTSGRAVNEQF
>TRBV7-3
ASSLFADAKNIQY
>TRBV5-5
ASSLFKQF
>TRBV19
ASSQWAGQGTYEQY
>TRBV12-3/TRBV12-4
ASRPRVSTYEQY
>TRBV7-6
ASSLGGRGAYEQY
>TRBV20-1
SARDRGVHMNTEAF
>TRBV20-1
SARTGGSNQPQH
>TRBV6-1
ASSVKRVYNEQF
>TRBV5-1
ASSFTRLAANNEQF
>TRBV7-9
ASSLAGRDQETQY
>TRBV12-3/TRBV12-4
ASSLILSGGFVPDTQY
>TRBV6-5
ASSYFGGRAGYT
>TRBV7-8
ASSDGTIETQY
>TRBV18
ASSGTATPLQETQY
>TRBV7-7
ASSRIGANVLT
>TRBV5-1
ASSLERGGLNEQF
>TRBV3-1
ASSQEKAGGTEAF